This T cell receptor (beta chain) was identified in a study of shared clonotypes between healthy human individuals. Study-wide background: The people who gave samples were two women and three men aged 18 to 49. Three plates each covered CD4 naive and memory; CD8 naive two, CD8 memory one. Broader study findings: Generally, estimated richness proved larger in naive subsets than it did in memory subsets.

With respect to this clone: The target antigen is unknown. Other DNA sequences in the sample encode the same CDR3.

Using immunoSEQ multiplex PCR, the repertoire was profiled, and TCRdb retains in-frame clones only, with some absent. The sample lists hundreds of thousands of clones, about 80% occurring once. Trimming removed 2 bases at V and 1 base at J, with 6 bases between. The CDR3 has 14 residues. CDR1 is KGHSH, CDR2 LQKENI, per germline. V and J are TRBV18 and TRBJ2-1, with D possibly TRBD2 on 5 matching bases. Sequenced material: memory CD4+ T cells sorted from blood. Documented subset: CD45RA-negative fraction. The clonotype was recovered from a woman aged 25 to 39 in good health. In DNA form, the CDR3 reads TGTGCCAGCTCACCAGGCGGGTCCTACAATGAGCAGTTCTTC. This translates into CASSPGGSYNEQFF.